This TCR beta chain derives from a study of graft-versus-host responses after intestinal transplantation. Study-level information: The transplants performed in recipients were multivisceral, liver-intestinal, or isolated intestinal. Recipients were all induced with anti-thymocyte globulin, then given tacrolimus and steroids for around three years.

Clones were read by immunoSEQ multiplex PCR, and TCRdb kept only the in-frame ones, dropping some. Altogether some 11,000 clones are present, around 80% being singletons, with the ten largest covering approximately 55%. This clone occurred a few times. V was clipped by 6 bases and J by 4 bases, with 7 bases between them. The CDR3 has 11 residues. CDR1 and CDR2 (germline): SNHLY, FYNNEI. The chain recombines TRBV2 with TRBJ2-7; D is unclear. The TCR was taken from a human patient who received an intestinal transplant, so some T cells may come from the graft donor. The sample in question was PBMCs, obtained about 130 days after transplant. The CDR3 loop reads CASSHGYEQYF. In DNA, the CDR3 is TGTGCCAGCAGCCACGGGTACGAGCAGTACTTC.